This T cell receptor (beta chain) was retrieved from a study of shared clonotypes between healthy human individuals (dated by TCRdb to about 2020). As for the study more broadly: The cohort included three men and a couple of women between 18 and 49 years of age. For each donor, CD4 naive and CD4 memory were each given three plates, CD8 naive was given two plates, and CD8 memory was given one plate. Blood TCR repertoires of about 5 healthy adults were deeply sequenced to estimate repertoire size and the extent of clonotype sharing between individuals. To increase sequencing depth and limit assay-specific biases, TCR repertoire library preparation and sequencing were carried out by different laboratories using diverse techniques. Between about 0.85 and 9.5 billion PBMCs per donor were obtained by leukapheresis.

Donors were healthy HIV-negative adults with no recently reported acute infections or vaccinations. Only Caucasian adults living in Nashville, Tennessee, USA were represented among the donors. CD4+ T cells were enriched by magnetic negative selection, after which naive cells were positively selected on CD45RA and the negative fraction was taken as the memory subset. Blood was obtained by leukapheresis, after which PBMCs were separated by Ficoll-Histopaque density gradient centrifugation and cryopreserved in liquid nitrogen vapor phase. Purity and quantity of every magnetically sorted T cell population were checked by analytical flow cytometry. Each sorted fraction had its genomic DNA isolated and then quantified by UV absorbance on a Nanodrop 2000c. V is cut back by 1 base and J by 1 base, with 9 bases in the junction unmatched. The cysteine opens and the phenylalanine closes a CDR3 of 19 amino acids. The DNA shown is the 57-base CDR3, in frame from base 1. Via the germline V gene, CDR1 is KGHSH and CDR2 LQKENI.

On the study overall, not on this receptor specifically: Rarefaction of sorted-subset datasets indicated incomplete sequencing despite the large sequencing depth. Naive subsets generally had larger estimated clonotype richness than memory subsets. Pairwise subsampling led to the expectation that sequencing depth would affect the degree of clonotype sharing among donors. Because the study included a small number of donors, the genetic and exposure-history diversity represented was limited. When a handful of donors were compared, the shared fraction of clonotypes was around 5.1% for naive CD4, 3.5% to 4% for naive CD8, more than 2% for memory CD4, and under 0.5% for memory CD8. Only blood was sampled, and tissue TCR repertoires likely differ from those in blood. Compared with non-shared clonotypes, clonotypes shared by all four sorted-subset donors had higher generation probabilities.

TCR CDR3 regions were amplified from genomic DNA by multiplex PCR using the deep immunoSEQ assay. Genomic DNA extracted from each cell subset was distributed evenly over all wells of several immunoSEQ 96-well plates, and each plate served as one replicate. For sorted subsets, each replicate PCR was loaded with around 200 ng genomic DNA, equivalent to 25,000 to 35,000 T cell genomes. Purified libraries were quantified with a Qubit 3.0 fluorometer, sized on a Bioanalyzer 2100, and re-quantified with the KAPA Library Quantification kit. Each immunoSEQ 96-well plate was sequenced on its own single-read 150-cycle Illumina NextSeq 550 flow cell. The authors' analysis ran thus. Because the immunoSEQ output held only junctional sequences and lacked quality scores, the filtering could not match the filtering applied to full-length reads. Sequences were annotated with PyIR, a Python wrapper for IgBLAST v1.9, and V/J genes and CDR3 were assigned using IMGT germline references. Reads with weak V/J assignments (E-value above 1e-6), missing CDR3, stop codons, out-of-frame junctions, or ambiguous translated residues were removed. V3J clonotypes were defined as sequences sharing an identical inferred V gene, J gene, and CDR3 amino acid sequence. To compute the percentage overlap between repertoires, the number of shared unique clonotypes was divided by the size of the smaller repertoire. Repertoire richness was assessed with RTK rarefaction, the Chao1 estimator, and Recon v2.1 estimates of unobserved clonotypes. Generation probabilities were computed with OLGA for all TCRbeta clonotypes obtained by the gDNA method from a handful of donors. TCRdb retrieved this table from immuneACCESS and kept in-frame rearrangements only. Not all clones are present; in checked studies, unresolved V genes account for under half, and no reason is known for the remainder. Clone size and the V and J calls come from that table; the DNA yielded D and trimming. The sample data list more than 1,200,000 clones, and 98% of these were observed just once. The ten largest clones take up around 0.33% of the sample.

On this clone: Its recognized antigen is unknown. No clone much larger than this one lies a single base away; base qualities are absent.

Sequencing input: naive CD4+ T cells sorted from blood. Interpreted using the paper, the cell subset or site label stands for: CD45RA+ positively selected. The clonotype comes from a man aged 30 to 45 in good health. Recombination linked TRBV18 to TRBJ2-6; TRBD1 matches 8 bases in the middle. In nucleotides, the sequence is TGTGCCAGCTCACCACTAGGGGCAGGGGGCATATCTGGGGCCAACGTCCTGACTTTC. It translates to CASSPLGAGGISGANVLTF.